One and the same sample provided the 32 T cell receptor beta chains below, sequenced in a study of T cells in Graves' hyperthyroidism and ophthalmopathy. Amplification yielded TCR beta CDR3 regions, with RNA transcripts as the source. TCR CDR3 underwent first-round RT-PCR with the HTBI primer set. MiXCR, applied by TCRdb to the multiplex PCR reads, yields one record per CDR3 protein. The sample lists around 600,000 distinct CDR3 sequences; 15% to 19% were seen once. The source material was blood. The receptors were sampled from a woman in her 30s with Graves' hyperthyroidism.

This clonotype was picked up many times. The J gene is TRBJ2-2, the V gene TRBV4-3; D remains ambiguous. The CDR3 loop spans 15 amino acids. Per the germline V gene, CDR1 is LGHNA and CDR2 is YSLEER. Trimming removed 0 bases from V and 4 bases from J, with 9 bases in between. This CDR3 reads CASSQEGGFTGELFF. The CDR3 region has the DNA TGCGCCAGCAGCCAAGAGGGCGGATTCACCGGGGAGCTGTTTTTT.

This clonotype occurred many times. The gene calls are TRBV29-1 and TRBJ2-7; 7 bases map to TRBD2. The CDR3 loop spans 13 amino acids. With 2 bases clipped from V and 2 bases from J, the junction kept 3 bases outside the gene matches. CDR1 and CDR2 (germline): SQVTM, ANQGSEA. The CDR3 region has the DNA TGCAGCGTTGAACCGGGGGGAACCTACGAGCAGTACTTC. Translation: CSVEPGGTYEQYF.

There are a few counts of this clonotype. Because the CDR3 is missing its conserved closing phenylalanine or tryptophan, this is likely a read error. The chain employs TRBV11-1 and TRBJ2-5; no clear D gene. The CDR3 spans 16 residues. The V gene lost 1 base and the J gene lost 5 bases, with 17 bases spanning the gap. Germline V gives CDR1 SGHAT, CDR2 FQDESV (reference sequence). CDR3 sequence: CASSLVFSGGFETQYL. CDR3 bases: TGTGCCAGCAGCTTAGTCTTTTCCGGTGGGTTTGAGACCCAGTACCTC.

This clonotype has ten or more counts. V and J are TRBV12-3 or TRBV12-4 and TRBJ2-1, with no clear D. V gave up 4 bases and J gave up 3 bases, with 13 bases separating them. CDR3 length: 15 residues. The chain's CDR3 is CASSSPMASYNEQFF. The CDR3 nucleotides read TGTGCCAGCAGTTCCCCGATGGCCAGCTACAATGAGCAGTTCTTC.

Only a few counts were recorded for this clonotype. The chain employs TRBV12-3 or TRBV12-4 and TRBJ2-3, with 10 bases that match TRBD1. Trimming cost V 6 bases and J 3 bases; bases outside gene matches: 3. The CDR3 consists of 14 residues. This chain's CDR3 is CASRQGQGTDTQYF. CDR3 in DNA: TGTGCCAGCAGACAGGGACAGGGGACAGATACGCAGTATTTT.

This clonotype came up a few times. The chain combines TRBV27 with TRBJ1-1; TRBD1 matches 11 bases. The V gene's germline CDR1 is MNHEY and CDR2 SMNVEV (reference sequence). CDR3 length: 12 residues. J was trimmed by 6 bases and V by 10 bases; bases with no gene match: 4. The CDR3 DNA sequence: TGTGCCACTGGACAGGGGGCCCCTGAAGCTTTCTTT. Protein sequence: CATGQGAPEAFF.

This clonotype has just one count. A read error may explain this, as a much larger clone is one base away. This chain links TRBV27 with TRBJ1-1, with 10 bases lining up with TRBD1. The CDR3 spans 16 residues. After removal of 4 bases from V and 0 bases from J, the junction contained 5 bases not matched to a gene. Germline CDR1 MNHEY, CDR2 SMNVEV (reference sequence). CDR3 region: CASSSQTGGLNTEAFF. CDR3 DNA: TGTGCCAGCAGTTCCCAGACAGGGGGCTTGAACACTGAAGCTTTCTTT.

The chain recombines TRBV19 with TRBJ1-5, with a weak D call TRBD1 (5 bases). In germline, CDR1 is LNHDA, CDR2 SQIVND (reference sequence). The V and J ends lost 5 bases and 1 base respectively, with 12 bases between them. This CDR3 is built from 15 residues. The CDR3 DNA reads as TGTGCCAGTAGTCTACCGGGACTCAGCAATCAGCCCCAGCATTTT. This codes for CASSLPGLSNQPQHF.

This clonotype was seen ten or more times. The genes are TRBV6-1 and TRBJ1-2, with 8 bases matching TRBD1. Per germline, CDR1 MNHNS and CDR2 SASEGT. The CDR3 contains 15 residues. After removal of 6 bases from V and 5 bases from J, the junction contained 11 bases not matched to a gene. CDR3 region: CASSSDAGGGYGYTF. Here the CDR3 DNA reads TGTGCCAGCAGCTCGGACGCAGGGGGCGGTTATGGCTACACCTTC.

This clonotype was counted many times. The chain carries TRBV20-1 and TRBJ2-7, with 12 bases identical to TRBD2. The V gene end was trimmed by 6 bases and the J gene end by 0 bases; junction bases not matched to a gene: 6. In germline, CDR1 is DFQATT, CDR2 SNEGSKA (reference sequence). The CDR3 is made up of 15 amino acids. In DNA, the CDR3 is TGCAGTGCCACGGGACTAGCGGGTTACTCCTACGAGCAGTACTTC. Its translation: CSATGLAGYSYEQYF.

This clonotype was seen at least ten times. This rearrangement joins TRBV7-3 to TRBJ1-1; D not resolved. The germline CDR1 and CDR2 sequences are SGHTA and FQGTGA. The CDR3 consists of 13 residues. V was trimmed by 5 bases and J by 7 bases, leaving 14 bases between them. CDR3 nucleotides: TGTGCCAGCAGCGACCAACTGGGCGGTGAAGCTTTCTTT. It encodes CASSDQLGGEAFF.

The CDR3 loop reads CASRLAGIDEQYF. The CDR3 DNA is TGTGCCAGCCGGCTAGCGGGAATCGACGAGCAGTACTTC. J is TRBJ2-7 and V is TRBV12-3 or TRBV12-4; the match to TRBD2 covers 9 bases. The ends lost 8 bases at V and 5 bases at J; junction bases unmatched: 7. This CDR3 comprises 13 residues.

At least ten counts were recorded for this clonotype. V usage is TRBV30 and J usage is TRBJ1-1; 8 nucleotides align to TRBD1. Germline loops: CDR1 GTSNPN, CDR2 SVGIG (reference sequence). The CDR3 consists of 14 residues. Unmatched junction bases numbered 6, after V lost 2 bases and J lost 4 bases. In DNA form, the CDR3 reads TGTGCCTGGAGTCCCTACGGACAGGGCACTGAAGCTTTCTTT. This translates into CAWSPYGQGTEAFF.

DNA for the CDR3: TGTGCCAGCAGAGCCCCGGGACTAGTAGATTTCTTC. It translates to CASRAPGLVDFF. The chain is built from TRBV2 and TRBJ2-1; 8 bases match TRBD2. V was pared by 6 bases and J by 16 bases, with 11 bases of the junction left unmatched. The CDR3 is 12 residues long. Germline CDR1 and CDR2: SNHLY and FYNNEI.

This clonotype showed up just once. This rearrangement joins TRBV7-9 to TRBJ2-7; D may be TRBD1 (6 bases). Trimming took off 5 bases at V and 6 bases at J, with 17 bases between the two ends. This CDR3 region has 14 residues. Germline V gene sequence: CDR1 SEHNR, CDR2 FQNEAQ (reference sequence). CDR3: CASSRSGDRREQYF. CDR3 DNA: TGTGCCAGCAGCCGATCAGGGGACCGGCGCGAGCAGTACTTC. The full variable domain, completed using reference TRBV7-9 and TRBJ2-7, is DTGVSQNPRHKITKRGQNVTFRCDPISEHNRLYWYRQTLGQGPEFLTYFQNEAQLEKSRLLSDRFSAERPKGSFSTLEIQRTEQGDSAMYLCASSRSGDRREQYFGPGTRLTVT.

This clonotype came up a few times. The chain links TRBV7-3 to TRBJ2-5, with TRBD2 as a possible D gene (6 bases). Per germline, CDR1 SGHTA and CDR2 FQGTGA. The CDR3 is 16 amino acids. Trimming removed 5 bases at V and 2 bases at J, with 18 bases between. The CDR3 DNA reads as TGTGCCAGCAGCCAGCAGGGCCCCGCGGGACAAGAGACCCAGTACTTC. It codes for CASSQQGPAGQETQYF.

This clonotype was seen at least ten times. The genes are TRBV18 and TRBJ2-2; D remains ambiguous. The germline CDR1 and CDR2 sequences are KGHSH and LQKENI. Deletions cut 1 base from V and 1 base from J, with 7 bases between. CDR3 length: 15 residues. The CDR3 coding sequence is TGTGCCAGCTCACCACAAGGCGGGAACACCGGGGAGCTGTTTTTT. This sequence encodes CASSPQGGNTGELFF.

This clonotype was seen many times. The chain is built from TRBV4-1 and TRBJ2-1, with a weak D call TRBD2 (5 bases). The germline gives CDR1 MGHRA, CDR2 YSYEKL. The CDR3 loop spans 16 amino acids. Trimming shortened V by 0 bases and J by 3 bases, and 12 bases separated the two germline ends. The CDR3 here is CASSQEGLANYNEQFF. CDR3 nucleotides: TGCGCCAGCAGCCAAGAGGGTCTAGCTAACTACAATGAGCAGTTCTTC.

In this sample, this clonotype turned up many times. The chain has TRBV3-1 and TRBJ2-3, with D unresolved. Germline V gene sequence: CDR1 LGHDT, CDR2 YNNKEL (reference sequence). Trimming cost V 3 bases and J 7 bases, with 11 bases left between them. The CDR3 has 13 amino acids. The CDR3 spells CASSHDVKNTQYF. The DNA for the CDR3 is TGTGCCAGCAGCCATGACGTGAAAAATACGCAGTATTTT.

This clonotype was seen repeatedly, ten times or more. The chain uses TRBV11-2 and TRBJ2-2, with TRBD1 identical over 7 bases. V trimming: 5 bases; J trimming: 7 bases; junction bases outside the gene matches: 7. The CDR3 extends over 14 amino acids. Germline V lookup: CDR1 SGHAT, CDR2 FQNNGV. CDR3 sequence: CASSKTTGFGELFF. In DNA form, the CDR3 reads TGTGCCAGCAGCAAAACGACAGGGTTCGGGGAGCTGTTTTTT.

The CDR3 loop reads CASSVQGVNTEAFF. In nucleotides, the CDR3 is TGTGCCAGTAGTGTACAGGGGGTGAACACTGAAGCTTTCTTT. This chain uses TRBV19 with TRBJ1-1; 8 bases agree with TRBD1. V shed 5 bases and J 0 bases; nucleotides not matched to a gene: 2. The CDR3 is made up of 14 amino acids. Germline-derived CDR1 and CDR2 are LNHDA and SQIVND (reference sequence).

This chain uses TRBV19 with TRBJ2-1; TRBD2 matches at 12 bases. Trimming took 10 bases from V and 12 from J; bases not matched to a gene: 10. The germline V gene encodes CDR1 LNHDA and CDR2 SQIVND (reference sequence). The CDR3 consists of 13 residues. The CDR3 protein is CATHGLAGPGQFF. The CDR3 DNA follows: TGTGCCACCCATGGACTAGCGGGACCGGGGCAGTTCTTC.

The chain employs TRBV6-1 and TRBJ1-5; 7 positions agree with TRBD1. From germline, CDR1 is MNHNS and CDR2 SASEGT. The CDR3 runs to 15 residues. Trimming cost V 4 bases and J 7 bases; bases outside gene matches: 10. CDR3: CASSGQGRLGQPQHF. Written as DNA, the CDR3 is TGTGCCAGCAGTGGACAGGGTCGGCTTGGACAGCCCCAGCATTTT.

There are many counts of this clonotype. V usage is TRBV28 and J usage is TRBJ1-1; 7 nucleotides agree with TRBD1. Trimming cost V 1 base and J 6 bases; bases outside gene matches: 11. Germline loops: CDR1 MDHEN, CDR2 SYDVKM. The CDR3 length is 16 residues. CDR3 loop: CASSLLNGGRGAEAFF. The CDR3 nucleotides read TGTGCCAGCAGTTTATTGAACGGGGGCAGGGGGGCTGAAGCTTTCTTT.

In its sample, this clonotype was seen many times. CDR3 nucleotide sequence: TGTGCCAGCAGCTTGCGGACAGGGATTACTACCTACGAGCAGTACTTC. Amino acids: CASSLRTGITTYEQYF. The J gene is TRBJ2-7, the V gene TRBV11-2; 8 bases match TRBD1. The CDR3 spans 16 residues. Germline CDR1 reads SGHAT; CDR2 reads FQNNGV. Unmatched junction bases numbered 9, after V lost 3 bases and J lost 2 bases.

This clonotype was observed many times. The chain employs TRBV7-2 and TRBJ2-1; perhaps TRBD1 as D (5 bases). The CDR3 consists of 12 residues. In germline, CDR1 is SGHTA, CDR2 FQGNSA. Trimming took 6 bases from V and 9 from J, leaving 12 bases between them. In nucleotides, the CDR3 is TGTGCCAGCAGGTCAGGGTATAGTGAGCAGTTCTTC. As protein: CASRSGYSEQFF.

This chain connects TRBV14 to TRBJ2-3; no clear D gene. Trimming stripped 2 bases from V and 1 base from J, with 10 bases between. CDR1 is SGHDN, CDR2 FVKESK, per germline. This CDR3 contains 15 residues. The CDR3 region is CASSQPTGGTDTQYF. The DNA for the CDR3 is TGTGCCAGCAGCCAACCCACGGGTGGCACAGATACGCAGTATTTT.

V and J are TRBV19 and TRBJ2-2; 9 bases agree with TRBD2. The germline CDR1 and CDR2 sequences are LNHDA and SQIVND (reference sequence). The CDR3 extends over 17 amino acids. J was trimmed by 0 bases and V by 5 bases; bases with no gene match: 7. The CDR3 protein is CASSSPRLAANTGELFF. Here the CDR3 DNA reads TGTGCCAGTAGTTCGCCAAGACTAGCGGCGAACACCGGGGAGCTGTTTTTT.

This clonotype was counted ten times or more. V usage is TRBV11-2 and J usage is TRBJ1-4; 7 bases are a match to TRBD1. Germline V gene sequence: CDR1 SGHAT, CDR2 FQNNGV. CDR3 length: 13 residues. With 3 bases clipped from V and 7 bases from J, the junction kept 2 bases outside the gene matches. The CDR3 loop is CASSFRGGEKLFF. The CDR3 nucleotides read TGTGCCAGCAGCTTCAGGGGGGGTGAAAAACTGTTTTTT.

This clonotype was picked up many times. The chain uses TRBV19 and TRBJ2-3; 7 bases line up with TRBD2. V was clipped by 0 bases and J by 2 bases; unmatched bases: 2. CDR1 and CDR2 from the germline V gene are LNHDA and SQIVND (reference sequence). The CDR3 consists of 15 residues. CDR3 protein: CASSIEAGVTDTQYF. The DNA for the CDR3 is TGTGCCAGTAGTATAGAGGCGGGAGTCACAGATACGCAGTATTTT.

This clonotype was seen a few times. The chain is built from TRBV6-1 and TRBJ1-6, with 7 bases identical to TRBD1. Germline CDR1 MNHNS, CDR2 SASEGT. CDR3 length equals 16 residues. V gave up 8 bases and J gave up 9 bases; unmatched junction bases: 16. The CDR3 sequence is CASAPPGRGLGSPLHF. The CDR3 DNA reads as TGTGCCAGCGCACCGCCCGGCAGGGGGTTGGGTTCACCCCTCCACTTT.

This clonotype has ten or more counts. This sequence joins TRBV6-2 or TRBV6-3 and TRBJ1-1; D call uncertain. The CDR3 runs to 16 residues. Trimming pared 0 bases from V and 0 bases from J, leaving 11 bases between. Germline V gene data show CDR1 as MNHEY and CDR2 as SVGEGT. The CDR3 reads CASSYSSRAMNTEAFF. CDR3 bases: TGTGCCAGCAGTTACTCCTCCCGGGCGATGAACACTGAAGCTTTCTTT.